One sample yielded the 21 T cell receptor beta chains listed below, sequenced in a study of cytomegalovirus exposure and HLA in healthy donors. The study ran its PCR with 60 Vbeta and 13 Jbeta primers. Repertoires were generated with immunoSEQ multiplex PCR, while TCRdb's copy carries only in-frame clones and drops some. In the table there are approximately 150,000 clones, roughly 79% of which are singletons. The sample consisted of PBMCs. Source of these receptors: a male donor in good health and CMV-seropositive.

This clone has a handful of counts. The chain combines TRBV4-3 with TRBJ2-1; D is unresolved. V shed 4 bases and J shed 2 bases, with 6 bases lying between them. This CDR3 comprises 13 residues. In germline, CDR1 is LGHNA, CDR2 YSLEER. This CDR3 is CASSPLTYNEQFF. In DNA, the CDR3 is TGCGCCAGCAGCCCTTTAACCTACAATGAGCAGTTCTTC.

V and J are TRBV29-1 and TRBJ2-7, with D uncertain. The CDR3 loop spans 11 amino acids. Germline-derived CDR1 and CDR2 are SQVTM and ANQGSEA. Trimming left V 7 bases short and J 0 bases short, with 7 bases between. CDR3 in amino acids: CSALSSYEQYF. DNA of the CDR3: TGCAGCGCCCTCAGCTCCTACGAGCAGTACTTC.

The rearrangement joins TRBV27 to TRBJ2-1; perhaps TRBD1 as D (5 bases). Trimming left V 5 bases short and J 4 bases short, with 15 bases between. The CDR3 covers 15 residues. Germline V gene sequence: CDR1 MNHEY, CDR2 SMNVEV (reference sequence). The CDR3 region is CASSVTGVRYNEQFF. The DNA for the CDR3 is TGTGCCAGCAGTGTCACAGGTGTAAGGTACAATGAGCAGTTCTTC.

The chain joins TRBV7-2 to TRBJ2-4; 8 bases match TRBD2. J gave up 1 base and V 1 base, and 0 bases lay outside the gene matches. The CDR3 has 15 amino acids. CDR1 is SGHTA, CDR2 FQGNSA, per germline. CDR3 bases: TGTGCCAGCAGCTTAGAGCGGGGGGCCAAAAACATTCAGTACTTC. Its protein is CASSLERGAKNIQYF.

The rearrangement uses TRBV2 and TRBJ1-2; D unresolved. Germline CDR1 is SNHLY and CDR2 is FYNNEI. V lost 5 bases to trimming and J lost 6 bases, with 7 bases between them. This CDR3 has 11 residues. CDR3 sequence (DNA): TGTGCCAGCAGTCCGTCGGATGGCTACACCTTC. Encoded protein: CASSPSDGYTF.

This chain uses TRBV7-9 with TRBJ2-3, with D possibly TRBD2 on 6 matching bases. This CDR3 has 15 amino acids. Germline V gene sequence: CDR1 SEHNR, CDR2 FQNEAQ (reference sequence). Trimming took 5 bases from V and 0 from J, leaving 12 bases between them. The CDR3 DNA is TGTGCCAGCAGCCTCAACCGGGGGAGCACAGATACGCAGTATTTT. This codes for CASSLNRGSTDTQYF.

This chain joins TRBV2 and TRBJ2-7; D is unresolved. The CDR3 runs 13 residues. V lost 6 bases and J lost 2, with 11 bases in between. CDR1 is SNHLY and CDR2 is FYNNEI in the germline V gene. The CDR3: CASRQSWAYEQYF. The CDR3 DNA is TGTGCCAGCAGACAGTCTTGGGCCTACGAGCAGTACTTC.

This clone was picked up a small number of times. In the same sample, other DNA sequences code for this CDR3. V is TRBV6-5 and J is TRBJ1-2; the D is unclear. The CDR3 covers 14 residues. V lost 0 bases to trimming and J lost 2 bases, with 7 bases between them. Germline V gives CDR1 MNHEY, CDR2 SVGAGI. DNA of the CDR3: TGTGCCAGCAGTTACTCGAGCGGGAACTATGGCTACACCTTC. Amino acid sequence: CASSYSSGNYGYTF.

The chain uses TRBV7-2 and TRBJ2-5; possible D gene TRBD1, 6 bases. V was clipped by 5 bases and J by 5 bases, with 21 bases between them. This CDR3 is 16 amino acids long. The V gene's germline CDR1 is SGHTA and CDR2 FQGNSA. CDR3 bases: TGTGCCAGCAGCCCGGAGGACAGCTTAACGGGGGAGACCCAGTACTTC. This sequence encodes CASSPEDSLTGETQYF.

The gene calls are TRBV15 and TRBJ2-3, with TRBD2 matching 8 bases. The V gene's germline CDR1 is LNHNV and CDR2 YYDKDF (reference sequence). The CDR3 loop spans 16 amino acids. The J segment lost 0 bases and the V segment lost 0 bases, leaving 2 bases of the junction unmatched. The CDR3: CATSREVAGSTDTQYF. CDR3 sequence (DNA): TGTGCCACCAGCAGAGAGGTAGCGGGGAGCACAGATACGCAGTATTTT.

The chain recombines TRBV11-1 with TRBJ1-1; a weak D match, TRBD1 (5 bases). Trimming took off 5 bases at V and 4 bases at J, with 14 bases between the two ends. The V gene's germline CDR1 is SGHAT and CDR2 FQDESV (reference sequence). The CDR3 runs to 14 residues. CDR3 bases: TGTGCCAGCAGCCAGGGAGGCGGGGTCACTGAAGCTTTCTTT. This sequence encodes CASSQGGGVTEAFF.

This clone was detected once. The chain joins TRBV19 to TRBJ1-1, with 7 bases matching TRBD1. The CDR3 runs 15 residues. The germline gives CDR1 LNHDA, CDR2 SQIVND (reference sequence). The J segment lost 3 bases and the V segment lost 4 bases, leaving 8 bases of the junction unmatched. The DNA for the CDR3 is TGTGCCAGTAGTAATGAAGGGGGCTGGGACACTGAAGCTTTCTTT. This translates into CASSNEGGWDTEAFF.

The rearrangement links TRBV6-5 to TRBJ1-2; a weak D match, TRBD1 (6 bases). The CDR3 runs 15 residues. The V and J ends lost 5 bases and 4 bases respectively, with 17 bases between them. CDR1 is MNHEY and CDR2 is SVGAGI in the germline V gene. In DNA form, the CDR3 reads TGTGCCAGCAGTGGGTCCAGTGGGGGCCGCTATGGCTACACCTTC. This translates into CASSGSSGGRYGYTF.

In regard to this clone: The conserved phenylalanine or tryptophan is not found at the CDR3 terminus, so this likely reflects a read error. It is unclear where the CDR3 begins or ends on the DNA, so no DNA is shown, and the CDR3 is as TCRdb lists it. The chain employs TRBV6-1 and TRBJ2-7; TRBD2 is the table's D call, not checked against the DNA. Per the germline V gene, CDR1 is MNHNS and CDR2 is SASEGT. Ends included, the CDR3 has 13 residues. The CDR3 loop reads CASSPPGGTDMFI.

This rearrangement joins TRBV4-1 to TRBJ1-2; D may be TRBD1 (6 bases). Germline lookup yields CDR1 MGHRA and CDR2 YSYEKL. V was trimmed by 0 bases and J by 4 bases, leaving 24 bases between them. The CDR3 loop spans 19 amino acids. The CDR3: CASSQDPWTDPVVGYGYTF. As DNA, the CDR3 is TGCGCCAGCAGCCAAGACCCTTGGACAGACCCCGTAGTGGGCTATGGCTACACCTTC.

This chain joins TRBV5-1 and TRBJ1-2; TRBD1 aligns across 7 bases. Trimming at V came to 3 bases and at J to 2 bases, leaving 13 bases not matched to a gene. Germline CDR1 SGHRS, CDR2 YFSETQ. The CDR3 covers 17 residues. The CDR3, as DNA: TGCGCCAGCAGCTACGGCGGGAGGGACAGCCAAAACTATGGCTACACCTTC. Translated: CASSYGGRDSQNYGYTF. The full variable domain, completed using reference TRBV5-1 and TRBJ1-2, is KAGVTQTPRYLIKTRGQQVTLSCSPISGHRSVSWYQQTPGQGLQFLFEYFSETQRNKGNFPGRFSGRQFSNSRSEMNVSTLELGDSALYLCASSYGGRDSQNYGYTFGSGTRLTVV.

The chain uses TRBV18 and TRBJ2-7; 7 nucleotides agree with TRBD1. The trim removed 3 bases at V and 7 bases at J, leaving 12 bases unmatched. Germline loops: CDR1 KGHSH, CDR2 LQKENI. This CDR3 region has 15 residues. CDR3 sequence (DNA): TGTGCCAGCTCACCCGAAGACAGGGTGTCTTGGGAGCAGTACTTC. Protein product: CASSPEDRVSWEQYF.

CDR3 nucleotide sequence: TGCGCCAGCAGCCACGGACTGAAGAACACTGAAGCTTTCTTT. Translating gives CASSHGLKNTEAFF. This sequence joins TRBV4-3 and TRBJ1-1; D remains ambiguous. V lost 3 bases and J lost 1, with 9 bases in between. The length of the CDR3 is 14 residues. The V gene's germline CDR1 is LGHNA and CDR2 YSLEER.

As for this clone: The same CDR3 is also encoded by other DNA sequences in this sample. CDR3 protein: CAWSTRGATNEKLFF. The CDR3 DNA reads as TGTGCCTGGAGTACCCGGGGGGCAACTAATGAAAAACTGTTTTTT. The chain couples TRBV30 to TRBJ1-4; D may be TRBD1 (5 bases). The CDR3 sequence is 15 residues long. The V gene lost 2 bases and the J gene lost 0 bases, with 10 bases spanning the gap. CDR1 is GTSNPN, CDR2 SVGIG, per germline (reference sequence).

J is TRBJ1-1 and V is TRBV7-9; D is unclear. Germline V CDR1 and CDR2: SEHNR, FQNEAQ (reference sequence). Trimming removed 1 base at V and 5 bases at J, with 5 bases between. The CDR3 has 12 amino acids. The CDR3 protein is CASSLGRTEAFF. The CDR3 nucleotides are TGTGCCAGCAGCTTAGGGAGGACTGAAGCTTTCTTT.

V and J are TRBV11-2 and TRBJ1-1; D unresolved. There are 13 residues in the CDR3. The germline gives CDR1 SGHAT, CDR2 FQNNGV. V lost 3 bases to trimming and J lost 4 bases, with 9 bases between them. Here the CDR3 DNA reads TGTGCCAGCAGCTTGGGCAGAACCACTGAAGCTTTCTTT. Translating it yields CASSLGRTTEAFF.